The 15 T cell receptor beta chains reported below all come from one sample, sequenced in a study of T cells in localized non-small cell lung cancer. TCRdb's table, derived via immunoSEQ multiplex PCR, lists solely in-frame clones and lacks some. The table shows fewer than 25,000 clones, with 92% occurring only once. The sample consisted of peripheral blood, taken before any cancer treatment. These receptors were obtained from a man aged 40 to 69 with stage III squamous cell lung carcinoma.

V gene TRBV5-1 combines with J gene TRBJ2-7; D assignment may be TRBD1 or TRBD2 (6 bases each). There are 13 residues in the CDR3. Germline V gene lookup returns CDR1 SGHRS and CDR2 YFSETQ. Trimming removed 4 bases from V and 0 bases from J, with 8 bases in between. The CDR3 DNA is TGCGCCAGCAGCGAGGGGGGCTCCTACGAGCAGTACTTC. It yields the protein CASSEGGSYEQYF.

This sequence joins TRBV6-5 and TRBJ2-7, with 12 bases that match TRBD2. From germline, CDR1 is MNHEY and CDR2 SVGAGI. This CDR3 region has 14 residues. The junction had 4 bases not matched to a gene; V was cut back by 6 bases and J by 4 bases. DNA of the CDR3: TGTGCCAGCAGCACCGGACTAGCGGGGTACGAGCAGTACTTC. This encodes CASSTGLAGYEQYF.

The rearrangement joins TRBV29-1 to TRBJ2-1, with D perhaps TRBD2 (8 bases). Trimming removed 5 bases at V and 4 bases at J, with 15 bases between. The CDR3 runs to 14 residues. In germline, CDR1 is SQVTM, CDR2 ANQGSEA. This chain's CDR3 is CSVQGGLGYNEQFF. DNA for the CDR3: TGCAGCGTTCAGGGGGGACTAGGGTACAATGAGCAGTTCTTC.

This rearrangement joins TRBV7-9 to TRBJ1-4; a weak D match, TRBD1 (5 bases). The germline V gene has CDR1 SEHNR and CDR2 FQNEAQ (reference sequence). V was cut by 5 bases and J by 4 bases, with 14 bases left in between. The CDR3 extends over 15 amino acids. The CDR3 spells CASSASRGSNEKLFF. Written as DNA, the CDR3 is TGTGCCAGCAGCGCTAGTAGGGGCAGTAATGAAAAACTGTTTTTT. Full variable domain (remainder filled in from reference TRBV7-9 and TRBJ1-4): DTGVSQNPRHKITKRGQNVTFRCDPISEHNRLYWYRQTLGQGPEFLTYFQNEAQLEKSRLLSDRFSAERPKGSFSTLEIQRTEQGDSAMYLCASSASRGSNEKLFFGSGTQLSVL.

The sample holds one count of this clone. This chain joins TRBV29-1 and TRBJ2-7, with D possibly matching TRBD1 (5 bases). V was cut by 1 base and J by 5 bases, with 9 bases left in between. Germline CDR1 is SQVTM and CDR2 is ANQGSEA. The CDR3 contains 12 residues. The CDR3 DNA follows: TGCAGCGTTGAAGGGGGCGCGGACGAGCAGTACTTC. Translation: CSVEGGADEQYF.

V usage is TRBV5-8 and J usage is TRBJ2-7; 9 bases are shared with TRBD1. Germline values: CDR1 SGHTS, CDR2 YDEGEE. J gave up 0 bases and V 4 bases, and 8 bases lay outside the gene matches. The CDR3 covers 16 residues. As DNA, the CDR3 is TGTGCCAGCAGCCCCGTCCCGGGACAGGGCTCCTACGAGCAGTACTTC. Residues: CASSPVPGQGSYEQYF.

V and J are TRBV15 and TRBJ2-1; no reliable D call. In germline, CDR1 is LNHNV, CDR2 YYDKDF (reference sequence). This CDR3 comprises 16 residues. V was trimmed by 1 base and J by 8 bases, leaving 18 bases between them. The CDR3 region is CATSRGQGPLIDEQFF. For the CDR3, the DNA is TGTGCCACCAGCAGAGGACAAGGGCCTCTGATCGATGAGCAGTTCTTC. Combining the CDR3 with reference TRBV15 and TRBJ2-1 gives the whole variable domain DAMVIQNPRYQVTQFGKPVTLSCSQTLNHNVMYWYQQKSSQAPKLLFHYYDKDFNNEADTPDNFQSRRPNTSFCFLDIRSPGLGDTAMYLCATSRGQGPLIDEQFFGPGTRLTVL.

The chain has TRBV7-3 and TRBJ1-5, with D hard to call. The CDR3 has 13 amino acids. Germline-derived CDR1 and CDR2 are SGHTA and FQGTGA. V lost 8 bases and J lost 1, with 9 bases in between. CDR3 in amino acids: CASPGQSNQPQHF. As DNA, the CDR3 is TGTGCCAGCCCAGGCCAAAGCAATCAGCCCCAGCATTTT.

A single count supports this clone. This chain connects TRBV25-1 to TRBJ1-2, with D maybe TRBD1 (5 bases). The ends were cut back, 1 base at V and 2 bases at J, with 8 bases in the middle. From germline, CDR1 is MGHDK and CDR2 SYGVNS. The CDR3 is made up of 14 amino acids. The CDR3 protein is CASSEFGGNYGYTF. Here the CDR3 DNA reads TGTGCCAGCAGTGAATTTGGGGGGAACTATGGCTACACCTTC.

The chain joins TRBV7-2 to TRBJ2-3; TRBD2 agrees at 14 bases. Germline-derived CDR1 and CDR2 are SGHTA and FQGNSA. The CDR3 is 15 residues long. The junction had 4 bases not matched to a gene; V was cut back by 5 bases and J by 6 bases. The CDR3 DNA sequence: TGTGCCAGCAGCCCCCGGACTAGCGGGGGGGATACGCAGTATTTT. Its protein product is CASSPRTSGGDTQYF.

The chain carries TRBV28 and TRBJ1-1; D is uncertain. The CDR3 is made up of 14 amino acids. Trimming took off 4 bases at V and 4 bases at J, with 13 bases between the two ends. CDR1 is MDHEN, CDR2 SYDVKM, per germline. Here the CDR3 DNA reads TGTGCCAGCAGTTCCTCGTCGGGAGTCACTGAAGCTTTCTTT. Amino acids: CASSSSSGVTEAFF.

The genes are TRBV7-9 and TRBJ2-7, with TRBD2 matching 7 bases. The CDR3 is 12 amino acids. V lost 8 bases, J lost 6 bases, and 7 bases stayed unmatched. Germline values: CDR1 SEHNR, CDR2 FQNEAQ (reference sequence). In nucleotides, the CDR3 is TGTGCCAGCTTAGGGGAGGGGATCGAGCAGTACTTC. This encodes CASLGEGIEQYF.

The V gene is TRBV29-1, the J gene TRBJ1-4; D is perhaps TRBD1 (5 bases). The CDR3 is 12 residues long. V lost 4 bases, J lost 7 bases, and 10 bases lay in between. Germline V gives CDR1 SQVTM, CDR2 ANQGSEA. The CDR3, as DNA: TGCAGCGTTGCAGGGATAACTGAAAAACTGTTTTTT. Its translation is CSVAGITEKLFF.

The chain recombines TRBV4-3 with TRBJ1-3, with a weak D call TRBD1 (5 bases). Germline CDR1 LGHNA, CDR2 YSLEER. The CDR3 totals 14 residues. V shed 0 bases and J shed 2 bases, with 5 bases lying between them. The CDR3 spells CASSQDRAGNTIYF. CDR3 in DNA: TGCGCCAGCAGCCAAGACAGGGCTGGAAACACCATATATTTT.

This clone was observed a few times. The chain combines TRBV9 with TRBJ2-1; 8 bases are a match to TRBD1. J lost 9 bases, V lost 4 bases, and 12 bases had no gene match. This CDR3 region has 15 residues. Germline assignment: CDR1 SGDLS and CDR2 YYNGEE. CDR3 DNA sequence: TGTGCCAGCAGCAGGACAGGGTCCCCTTTGGGTGAGCAGTTCTTC. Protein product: CASSRTGSPLGEQFF. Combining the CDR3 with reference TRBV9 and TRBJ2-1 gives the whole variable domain DSGVTQTPKHLITATGQRVTLRCSPRSGDLSVYWYQQSLDQGLQFLIQYYNGEERAKGNILERFSAQQFPDLHSELNLSSLELGDSALYFCASSRTGSPLGEQFFGPGTRLTVL.